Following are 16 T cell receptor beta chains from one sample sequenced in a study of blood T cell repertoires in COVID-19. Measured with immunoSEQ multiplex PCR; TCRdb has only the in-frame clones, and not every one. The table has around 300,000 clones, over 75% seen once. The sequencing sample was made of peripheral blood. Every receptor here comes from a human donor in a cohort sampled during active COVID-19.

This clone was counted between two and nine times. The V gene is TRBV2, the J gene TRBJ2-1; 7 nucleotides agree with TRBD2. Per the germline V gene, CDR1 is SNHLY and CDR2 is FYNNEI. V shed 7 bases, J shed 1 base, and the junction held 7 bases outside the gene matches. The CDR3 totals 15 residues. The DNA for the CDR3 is TGTGCCAGCAAGGAACTAGCGATTTCCTACAATGAGCAGTTCTTC. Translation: CASKELAISYNEQFF.

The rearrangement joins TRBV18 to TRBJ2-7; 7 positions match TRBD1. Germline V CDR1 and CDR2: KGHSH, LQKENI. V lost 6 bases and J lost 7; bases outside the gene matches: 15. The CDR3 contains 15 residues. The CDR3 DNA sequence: TGTGCCAGCTCCCCCAGACAGGGCCTGATGGGAGAGCAGTACTTC. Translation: CASSPRQGLMGEQYF.

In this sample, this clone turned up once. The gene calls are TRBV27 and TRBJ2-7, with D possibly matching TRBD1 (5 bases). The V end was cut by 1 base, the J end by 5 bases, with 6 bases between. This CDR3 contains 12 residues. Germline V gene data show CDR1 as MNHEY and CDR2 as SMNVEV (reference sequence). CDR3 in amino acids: CASSLLGDEQYF. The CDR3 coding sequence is TGTGCCAGCAGTTTATTAGGGGACGAGCAGTACTTC.

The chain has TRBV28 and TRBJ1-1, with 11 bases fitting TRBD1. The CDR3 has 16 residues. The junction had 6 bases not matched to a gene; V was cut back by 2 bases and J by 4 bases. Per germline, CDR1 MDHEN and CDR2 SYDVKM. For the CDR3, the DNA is TGTGCCAGCAGTTTAACGGACAGGGGGCAGGGCACTGAAGCTTTCTTT. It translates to CASSLTDRGQGTEAFF.

The CDR3 DNA reads TGTGCCCCGACAGCCTCTAACTATGGCTACACCTTC. This encodes CAPTASNYGYTF. This rearrangement joins TRBV7-9 to TRBJ1-2, with D possibly being TRBD1 (5 bases). The CDR3 sequence is 12 residues long. The germline V gene has CDR1 SEHNR and CDR2 FQNEAQ (reference sequence). The V gene lost 11 bases and the J gene lost 0 bases, with 10 bases spanning the gap.

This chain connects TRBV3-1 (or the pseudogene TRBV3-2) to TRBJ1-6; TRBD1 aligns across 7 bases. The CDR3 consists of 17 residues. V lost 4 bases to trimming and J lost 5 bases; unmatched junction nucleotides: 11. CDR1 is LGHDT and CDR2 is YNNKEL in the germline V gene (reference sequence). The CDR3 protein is CASSPTRTGKNNSPLHF. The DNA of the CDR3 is TGTGCCAGCAGCCCCACCCGGACAGGAAAGAATAATTCACCCCTCCACTTT.

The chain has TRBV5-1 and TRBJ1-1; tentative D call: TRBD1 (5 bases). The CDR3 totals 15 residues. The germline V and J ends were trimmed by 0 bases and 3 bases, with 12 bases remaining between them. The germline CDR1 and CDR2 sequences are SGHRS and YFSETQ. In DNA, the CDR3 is TGCGCCAGCAGCTTGGCCCGCGGGGGGGACACTGAAGCTTTCTTT. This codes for CASSLARGGDTEAFF.

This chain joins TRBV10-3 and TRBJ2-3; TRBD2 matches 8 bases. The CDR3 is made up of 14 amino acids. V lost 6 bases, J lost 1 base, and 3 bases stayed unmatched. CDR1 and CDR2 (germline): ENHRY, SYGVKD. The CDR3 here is CAIREAGGTDTQYF. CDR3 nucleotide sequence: TGTGCCATCAGGGAAGCGGGGGGCACAGATACGCAGTATTTT.

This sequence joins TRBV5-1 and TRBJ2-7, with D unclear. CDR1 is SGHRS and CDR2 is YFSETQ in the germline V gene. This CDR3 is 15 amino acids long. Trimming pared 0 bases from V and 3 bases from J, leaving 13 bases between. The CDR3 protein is CASSLDPGSGYEQYF. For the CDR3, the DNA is TGCGCCAGCAGCTTGGACCCGGGTTCCGGCTACGAGCAGTACTTC.

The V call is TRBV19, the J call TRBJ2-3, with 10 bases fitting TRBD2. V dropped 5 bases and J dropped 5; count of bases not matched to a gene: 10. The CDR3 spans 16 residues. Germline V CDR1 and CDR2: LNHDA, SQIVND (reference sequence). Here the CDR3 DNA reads TGTGCCAGTAGTCCCCGGGGTAGCGGGGGGCAAGATACGCAGTATTTT. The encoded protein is CASSPRGSGGQDTQYF.

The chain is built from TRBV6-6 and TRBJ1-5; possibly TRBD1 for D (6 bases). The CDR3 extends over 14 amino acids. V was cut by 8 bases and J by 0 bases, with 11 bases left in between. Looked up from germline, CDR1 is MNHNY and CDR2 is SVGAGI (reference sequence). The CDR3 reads CASGGQYSNQPQHF. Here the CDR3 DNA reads TGTGCCAGCGGCGGACAGTATAGCAATCAGCCCCAGCATTTT.

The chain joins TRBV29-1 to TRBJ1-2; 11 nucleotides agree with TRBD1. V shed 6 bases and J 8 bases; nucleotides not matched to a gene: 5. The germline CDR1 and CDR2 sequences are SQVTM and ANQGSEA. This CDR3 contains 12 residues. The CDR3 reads CSVGRDRGGYTF. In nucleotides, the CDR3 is TGCAGCGTGGGACGGGACAGGGGGGGCTACACCTTC.

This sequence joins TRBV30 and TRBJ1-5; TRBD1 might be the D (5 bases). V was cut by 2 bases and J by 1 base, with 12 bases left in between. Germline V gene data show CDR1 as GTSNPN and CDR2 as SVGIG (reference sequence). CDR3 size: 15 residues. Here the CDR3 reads CAWSPGDASNQPQHF. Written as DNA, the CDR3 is TGTGCCTGGAGTCCGGGGGATGCGAGCAATCAGCCCCAGCATTTT.

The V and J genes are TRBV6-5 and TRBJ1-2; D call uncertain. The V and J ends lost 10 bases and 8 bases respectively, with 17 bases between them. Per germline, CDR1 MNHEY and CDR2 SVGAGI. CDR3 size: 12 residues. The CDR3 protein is CATNSPGGGYTF. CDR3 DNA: TGTGCCACCAACTCTCCTGGAGGCGGCTACACCTTC.

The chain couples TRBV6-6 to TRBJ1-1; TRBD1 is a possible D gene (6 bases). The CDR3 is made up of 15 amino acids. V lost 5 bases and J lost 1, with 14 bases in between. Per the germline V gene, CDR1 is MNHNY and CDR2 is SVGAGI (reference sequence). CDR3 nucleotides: TGTGCCAGCAGTCAACAGGGTCTCGGGAACACTGAAGCTTTCTTT. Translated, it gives CASSQQGLGNTEAFF.

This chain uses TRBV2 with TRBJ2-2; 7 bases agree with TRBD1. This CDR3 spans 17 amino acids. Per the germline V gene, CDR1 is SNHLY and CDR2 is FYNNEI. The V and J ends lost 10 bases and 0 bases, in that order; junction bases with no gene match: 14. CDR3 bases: TGTGCCACGGATTTGCAAGTAGGACAGGCGAACACCGGGGAGCTGTTTTTT. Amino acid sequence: CATDLQVGQANTGELFF.